This TCR beta chain was sequenced during a study of cytomegalovirus exposure and HLA in healthy donors. Germline V gene lookup returns CDR1 MGHRA and CDR2 YSYEKL. Trimming stripped 1 base from V and 7 bases from J, with 8 bases between. The CDR3 is 13 residues long. PCR used 60 Vbeta primers and 13 Jbeta primers. Sequenced by immunoSEQ multiplex PCR; TCRdb stores in-frame clones only, minus some. In the table there are about 160,000 clones, about four fifths of which are singletons. Sequencing was carried out using PBMCs. The chain employs TRBV4-1 and TRBJ2-1; D not resolved. The sequence came from a man aged 45 to 65 in good health and CMV-seropositive. The CDR3, as DNA: TGCGCCAGCAGCCAAGGAGCTCTAAATGAGCAGTTCTTC. Encoded protein: CASSQGALNEQFF.